This entry lists 2 T cell receptor beta chains sequenced from one sample in a study of blood T cell repertoires in COVID-19. The protocol was immunoSEQ multiplex PCR, while the TCRdb copy is restricted to in-frame clones and leaves out a portion. Of about 390,000 clones listed, about 87% are singletons. Sequencing used peripheral blood. The receptor set was obtained from a woman aged 60-70 years with COVID-19, enrolled during active disease.

V gene TRBV11-2 combines with J gene TRBJ1-2; the D gene is possibly TRBD1 (6 bases). In germline, CDR1 is SGHAT, CDR2 FQNNGV. The CDR3 consists of 17 residues. Trimming shortened V by 0 bases and J by 5 bases, and 19 bases separated the two germline ends. The CDR3 spells CASSLDQVRGSRYGYTF. The CDR3 nucleotides read TGTGCCAGCAGCTTAGATCAAGTCAGGGGATCTCGGTATGGCTACACCTTC.

The genes are TRBV5-1 and TRBJ2-4; 14 bases line up with TRBD2. Germline values: CDR1 SGHRS, CDR2 YFSETQ. V was pared by 4 bases and J by 0 bases, with 9 bases of the junction left unmatched. The CDR3 covers 19 residues. CDR3: CASSPWTSGGIIAKNIQYF. As DNA, the CDR3 is TGCGCCAGCAGCCCCTGGACTAGCGGGGGGATTATAGCCAAAAACATTCAGTACTTC.